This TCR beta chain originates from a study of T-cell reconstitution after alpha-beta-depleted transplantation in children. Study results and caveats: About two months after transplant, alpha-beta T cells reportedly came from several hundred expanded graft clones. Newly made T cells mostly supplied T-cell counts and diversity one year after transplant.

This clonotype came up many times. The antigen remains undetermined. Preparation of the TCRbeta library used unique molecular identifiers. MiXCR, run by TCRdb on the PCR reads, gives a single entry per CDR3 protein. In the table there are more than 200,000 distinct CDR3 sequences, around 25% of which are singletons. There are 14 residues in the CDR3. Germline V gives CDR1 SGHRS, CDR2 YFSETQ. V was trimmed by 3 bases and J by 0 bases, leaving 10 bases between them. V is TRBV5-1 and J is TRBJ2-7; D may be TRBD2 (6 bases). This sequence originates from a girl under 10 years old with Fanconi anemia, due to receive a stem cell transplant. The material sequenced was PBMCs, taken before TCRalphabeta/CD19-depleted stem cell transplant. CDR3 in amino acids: CASSSIADSYEQYF. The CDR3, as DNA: TGCGCCAGCAGCTCAATAGCGGACTCCTACGAGCAGTACTTC.